A single sample is the source of the 19 T cell receptor beta chains below, sequenced in a study of cytomegalovirus exposure and HLA in healthy donors. PCR employed 60 Vbeta and 13 Jbeta primers. Generated by immunoSEQ multiplex PCR, the TCRdb table keeps only in-frame clones and is missing some. The sample has about 150,000 clones, roughly 73% seen once. Sequenced input: PBMCs. Receptors originate from a woman aged 18-29 years in good health and CMV-seronegative.

The chain uses TRBV28 and TRBJ2-7; 7 bases are shared with TRBD2. The CDR3 sequence is 18 residues long. CDR1 MDHEN and CDR2 SYDVKM come from the germline V gene. Trimming removed 6 bases from V and 5 bases from J; junction bases left unmatched: 22. The CDR3 DNA reads as TGTGCCAGCAGAACGGGGGGTATGCCGCTGGGGGGTAATGACGAGCAGTACTTC. Translating gives CASRTGGMPLGGNDEQYF.

V is TRBV11-2 and J is TRBJ2-7; 8 bases agree with TRBD1. This CDR3 contains 17 residues. Germline CDR1 SGHAT, CDR2 FQNNGV. V lost 5 bases, J lost 3 bases, and 15 bases stayed unmatched. The CDR3 bases are TGTGCCAGCAGCCCACGACCCCCAGGGGGCCGCGTCTACGAGCAGTACTTC. This encodes CASSPRPPGGRVYEQYF.

The J gene is TRBJ2-1, the V gene TRBV5-1, with D possibly TRBD1 on 6 matching bases. Trimming cost V 0 bases and J 6 bases, with 13 bases left between them. CDR1 SGHRS and CDR2 YFSETQ come from the germline V gene. This CDR3 is built from 15 residues. This CDR3 is CASSLGTDASNEQFF. The CDR3 nucleotides are TGCGCCAGCAGCTTGGGGACAGACGCCAGCAATGAGCAGTTCTTC.

This chain connects TRBV4-1 to TRBJ1-2, with D tentatively TRBD1 (6 bases). V gave up 1 base and J gave up 0 bases, with 21 bases separating them. The CDR3 loop spans 19 amino acids. Germline V gene lookup returns CDR1 MGHRA and CDR2 YSYEKL. The CDR3 sequence is CASSQVVGGAGAANYGYTF. In nucleotides, the CDR3 is TGCGCCAGCAGCCAAGTGGTAGGAGGCGCAGGGGCAGCTAACTATGGCTACACCTTC.

This chain links TRBV9 with TRBJ2-5; D is possibly TRBD1 (5 bases). Germline V gene sequence: CDR1 SGDLS, CDR2 YYNGEE. The CDR3 runs to 16 residues. V shed 0 bases and J shed 4 bases, with 16 bases lying between them. The CDR3 coding sequence is TGTGCCAGCAGCGTAGGAAGGACAACGTATGGAGAGACCCAGTACTTC. Protein product: CASSVGRTTYGETQYF.

The genes are TRBV18 and TRBJ2-1; 12 bases are a match to TRBD1. The CDR3 is made up of 14 amino acids. With V trimmed by 3 bases and J by 12 bases, 6 bases remained unmatched. CDR1 is KGHSH, CDR2 LQKENI, per germline. DNA of the CDR3: TGTGCCAGCTCACCGGGACAGGGGGCACATCGGCAGTTCTTC. Translated: CASSPGQGAHRQFF.

The chain carries TRBV30 and TRBJ1-3; unclear D gene. Looked up from germline, CDR1 is GTSNPN and CDR2 is SVGIG (reference sequence). The CDR3 has 14 amino acids. V lost 2 bases and J 5 bases, leaving 13 bases between the germline ends. The CDR3 spells CAWSPRGDRNTIYF. CDR3 DNA sequence: TGTGCCTGGAGTCCCCGCGGGGATAGAAACACCATATATTTT. The full variable domain, in which reference TRBV30 and TRBJ1-3 provide the parts outside the CDR3, is SQTIHQWPATLVQPVGSPLSLECTVEGTSNPNLYWYRQAAGRGLQLLFYSVGIGQISSEVPQNLSASRPQDRQFILSSKKLLLSDSGFYLCAWSPRGDRNTIYFGEGSWLTVV.

The chain is built from TRBV19 and TRBJ1-5, with TRBD1 as a possible D gene (5 bases). This CDR3 has 16 residues. Trimming stripped 6 bases from V and 1 base from J, with 16 bases between. CDR1 and CDR2 from the germline V gene are LNHDA and SQIVND (reference sequence). CDR3 loop: CASRGYGEGSNQPQHF. CDR3 nucleotide sequence: TGTGCCAGTAGAGGTTACGGGGAGGGGAGCAATCAGCCCCAGCATTTT. Full variable domain (outside the CDR3, taken from reference TRBV19 and TRBJ1-5): DGGITQSPKYLFRKEGQNVTLSCEQNLNHDAMYWYRQDPGQGLRLIYYSQIVNDFQKGDIAEGYSVSREKKESFPLTVTSAQKNPTAFYLCASRGYGEGSNQPQHFGDGTRLSIL.

The chain employs TRBV7-2 and TRBJ2-7; 11 nucleotides match TRBD1. Germline assignment: CDR1 SGHTA and CDR2 FQGNSA. The junction had 4 bases not matched to a gene; V was cut back by 5 bases and J by 1 base. The CDR3 consists of 15 residues. This CDR3 reads CASSHGTGGSYEQYF. In DNA, the CDR3 is TGTGCCAGCAGCCACGGGACAGGGGGTTCCTACGAGCAGTACTTC.

The chain carries TRBV18 and TRBJ2-7; TRBD1 might be the D (6 bases). Germline V gene lookup returns CDR1 KGHSH and CDR2 LQKENI. The CDR3 spans 14 residues. The germline V and J ends were trimmed by 3 bases and 5 bases, with 14 bases remaining between them. As DNA, the CDR3 is TGTGCCAGCTCACCCACTTCGACAGGTCACGAGCAGTACGTC. Its protein product is CASSPTSTGHEQYV.

The chain recombines TRBV9 with TRBJ2-7; D is perhaps TRBD2 (6 bases). This CDR3 has 16 residues. Germline V lookup: CDR1 SGDLS, CDR2 YYNGEE. The ends were cut back, 3 bases at V and 2 bases at J, with 18 bases in the middle. CDR3 loop: CASSGGVTSSTYEQYF. CDR3 nucleotides: TGTGCCAGCAGCGGGGGGGTGACTAGTTCTACCTACGAGCAGTACTTC. Complete variable domain (other parts from reference TRBV9 and TRBJ2-7): DSGVTQTPKHLITATGQRVTLRCSPRSGDLSVYWYQQSLDQGLQFLIQYYNGEERAKGNILERFSAQQFPDLHSELNLSSLELGDSALYFCASSGGVTSSTYEQYFGPGTRLTVT.

The gene calls are TRBV4-3 and TRBJ2-3, with TRBD1 as a possible D gene (5 bases). Deletions cut 0 bases from V and 1 base from J, with 8 bases between. Germline-derived CDR1 and CDR2 are LGHNA and YSLEER. This CDR3 is 15 amino acids long. In DNA, the CDR3 is TGCGCCAGCAGCCAAGAGGCCAGGGGCACAGATACGCAGTATTTT. Amino acids: CASSQEARGTDTQYF.

The rearrangement links TRBV5-4 to TRBJ2-3, with 12 nucleotides matching TRBD2. In germline, CDR1 is SGHNT, CDR2 YYREEE (reference sequence). CDR3 size: 16 residues. Unmatched junction bases numbered 4, after V lost 3 bases and J lost 2 bases. In DNA, the CDR3 is TGTGCCAGCAGCTCTCGGACTAGCGGGGCCACAGATACGCAGTATTTT. This codes for CASSSRTSGATDTQYF.

J is TRBJ2-3 and V is TRBV6-5; tentatively, D is TRBD2 (5 bases). V was shortened by 5 bases and J by 2 bases, with 11 bases between the two germline ends. Germline loops: CDR1 MNHEY, CDR2 SVGAGI. This CDR3 has 14 residues. CDR3 DNA: TGTGCCAGCAGTCGGACTTATCCCACAGATACGCAGTATTTT. Protein: CASSRTYPTDTQYF.

Concerning this clone: Compared with germline, one end of the junction differs, possibly owing to a read error. V and J are TRBV7-9 and TRBJ1-1, with 10 bases lining up with TRBD1. The germline V gene encodes CDR1 SEHNR and CDR2 FQNEAQ (reference sequence). This CDR3 comprises 19 residues. In nucleotides, the CDR3 is TGTTCCAGCAGCTTAGTGCTCCGGGACAGGGGCCTTCTGAACACTGAAGCTTTCTTT. It codes for CSSSLVLRDRGLLNTEAFF.

The rearrangement uses TRBV7-3 and TRBJ1-2, with TRBD1 identical over 8 bases. Germline V gene data show CDR1 as SGHTA and CDR2 as FQGTGA. The CDR3 has 15 amino acids. Germline trimming cut 5 bases from V and 2 bases from J; bases unmatched to any gene: 7. CDR3 protein: CASSPGQGWNYGYTF. The CDR3 coding sequence is TGTGCCAGCAGCCCCGGACAGGGATGGAACTATGGCTACACCTTC.

The V call is TRBV7-2, the J call TRBJ1-2, with TRBD1 matching 10 bases. The CDR3 spans 14 residues. V shed 5 bases, J shed 8 bases, and the junction held 8 bases outside the gene matches. The germline V gene has CDR1 SGHTA and CDR2 FQGNSA. CDR3 amino acids: CASSPRQGAGGYTF. In nucleotides, the CDR3 is TGTGCCAGCAGCCCAAGACAGGGGGCTGGAGGCTACACCTTC. Supplemented by reference TRBV7-2 and TRBJ1-2, the full variable domain reads GAGVSQSPSNKVTEKGKDVELRCDPISGHTALYWYRQSLGQGLEFLIYFQGNSAPDKSGLPSDRFSAERTGGSVSTLTIQRTQQEDSAVYLCASSPRQGAGGYTFGSGTRLTVV.

In its sample, this clone was seen a few times. CDR3 protein: CASSQQQVNTEAFF. In DNA, the CDR3 is TGTGCCAGCAGCCAGCAGCAGGTGAACACTGAAGCTTTCTTT. The chain carries TRBV7-2 and TRBJ1-1; the D is unclear. CDR3 length equals 14 residues. Looked up from germline, CDR1 is SGHTA and CDR2 is FQGNSA. Deletions cut 5 bases from V and 0 bases from J, with 10 bases between.

The genes are TRBV21-1 and TRBJ2-2; TRBD2, the table's D call, lacks a check against the DNA. TRBV21-1 is termed a pseudogene. The CDR3 covers 18 residues. In DNA form, the CDR3 reads TGTGCCAGCAGCAAAGTTCAGGATGGCGGGGGTGGCGCCGGGGAGCTGTTTTTT. This gives the protein CASSKVQDGGGGAGELFF.